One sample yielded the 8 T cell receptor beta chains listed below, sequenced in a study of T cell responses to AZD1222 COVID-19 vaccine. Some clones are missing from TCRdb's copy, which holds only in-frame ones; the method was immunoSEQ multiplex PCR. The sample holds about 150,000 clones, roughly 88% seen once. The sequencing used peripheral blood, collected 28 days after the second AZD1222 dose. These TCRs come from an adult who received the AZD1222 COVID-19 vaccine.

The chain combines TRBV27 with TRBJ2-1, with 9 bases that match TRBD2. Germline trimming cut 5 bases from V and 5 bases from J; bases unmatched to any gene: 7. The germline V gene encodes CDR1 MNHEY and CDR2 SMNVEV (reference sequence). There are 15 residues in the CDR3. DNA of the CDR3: TGTGCCAGCAGTGTAGCGGGAGAGGGGAACAATGAGCAGTTCTTC. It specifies CASSVAGEGNNEQFF.

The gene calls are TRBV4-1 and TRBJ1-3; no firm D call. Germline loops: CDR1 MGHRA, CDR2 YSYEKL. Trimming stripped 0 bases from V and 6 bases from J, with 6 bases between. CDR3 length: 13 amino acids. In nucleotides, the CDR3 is TGCGCCAGCAGCCAAGATAGGGCAAACACCATATATTTT. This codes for CASSQDRANTIYF.

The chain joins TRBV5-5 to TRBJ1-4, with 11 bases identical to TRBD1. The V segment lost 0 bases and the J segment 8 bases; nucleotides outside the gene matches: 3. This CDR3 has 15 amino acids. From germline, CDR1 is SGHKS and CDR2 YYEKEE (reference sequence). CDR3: CASSLEGTGGEKLFF. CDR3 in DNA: TGTGCCAGCAGCTTGGAGGGGACAGGGGGAGAAAAACTGTTTTTT.

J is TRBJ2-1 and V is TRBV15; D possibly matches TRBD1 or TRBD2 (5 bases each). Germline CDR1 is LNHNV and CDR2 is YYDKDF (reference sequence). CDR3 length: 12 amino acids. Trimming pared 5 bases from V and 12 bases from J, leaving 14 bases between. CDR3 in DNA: TGTGCCACCAGCCTCAACGTTGGGGGGCAGTTCTTC. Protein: CATSLNVGGQFF.

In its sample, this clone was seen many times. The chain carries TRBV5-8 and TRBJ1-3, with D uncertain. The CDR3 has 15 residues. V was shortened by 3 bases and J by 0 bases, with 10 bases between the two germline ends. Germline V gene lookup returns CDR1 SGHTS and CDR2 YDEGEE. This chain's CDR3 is CASSSPGFSGNTIYF. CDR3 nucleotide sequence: TGTGCCAGCAGCTCCCCAGGATTCTCTGGAAACACCATATATTTT. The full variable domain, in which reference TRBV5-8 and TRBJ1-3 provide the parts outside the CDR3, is EAGVTQSPTHLIKTRGQQATLRCSPISGHTSVYWYQQALGLGLQFLLWYDEGEERNRGNFPPRFSGRQFPNYSSELNVNALELEDSALYLCASSSPGFSGNTIYFGEGSWLTVV.

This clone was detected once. CDR3: CATSDPLGLSGSCYTEAFF. Here the CDR3 DNA reads TGTGCCACCAGTGATCCGCTTGGGCTTTCCGGGTCCTGTTACACTGAAGCTTTCTTT. The chain carries TRBV24-1 and TRBJ1-1; no clear D gene. V shed 3 bases and J shed 3 bases, with 25 bases lying between them. The CDR3 is made up of 19 amino acids. Germline V lookup: CDR1 KGHDR, CDR2 SFDVKD.

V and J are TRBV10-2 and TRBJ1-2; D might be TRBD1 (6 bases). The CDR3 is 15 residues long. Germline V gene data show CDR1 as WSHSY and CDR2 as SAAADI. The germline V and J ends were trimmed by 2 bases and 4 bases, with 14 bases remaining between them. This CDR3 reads CASSEPDSLVYGYTF. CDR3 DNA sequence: TGCGCCAGCAGTGAGCCGGACAGTCTTGTCTATGGCTACACCTTC.

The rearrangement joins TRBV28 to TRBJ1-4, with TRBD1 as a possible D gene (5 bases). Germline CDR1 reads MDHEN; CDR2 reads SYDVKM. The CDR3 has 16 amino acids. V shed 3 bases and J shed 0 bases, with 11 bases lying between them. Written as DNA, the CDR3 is TGTGCCAGCAGTTTCCGGGCGACAGCAACTAATGAAAAACTGTTTTTT. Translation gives CASSFRATATNEKLFF.